This TCR beta chain originates from a study of blood T cells in healthy people across ages. Deletions cut 6 bases from V and 4 bases from J, with 10 bases between. The CDR3 runs 13 residues. Per the germline V gene, CDR1 is MDHEN and CDR2 is SYDVKM. This clonotype was counted many times. A second PCR of 7 to 11 cycles used a sample-barcoded 5' primer and a J-beta primer mix. TCRdb re-called the 5' RACE reads with MiXCR, one entry per CDR3 protein. The profile covers about 720,000 distinct CDR3 sequences, with just under 25% appearing a single time and more than 3% taken by the ten largest. Another study also made use of these data, one on T cells of mothers and their children.

The clonotype comes from a boy aged 5-17 years in good health. The sequenced sample was blood. The genes are TRBV28 and TRBJ2-1; a possible D gene is TRBD2 (5 bases). Written as DNA, the CDR3 is TGTGCCAGCAGCTTAACGGGATACAATGAGCAGTTCTTC. This translates into CASSLTGYNEQFF.